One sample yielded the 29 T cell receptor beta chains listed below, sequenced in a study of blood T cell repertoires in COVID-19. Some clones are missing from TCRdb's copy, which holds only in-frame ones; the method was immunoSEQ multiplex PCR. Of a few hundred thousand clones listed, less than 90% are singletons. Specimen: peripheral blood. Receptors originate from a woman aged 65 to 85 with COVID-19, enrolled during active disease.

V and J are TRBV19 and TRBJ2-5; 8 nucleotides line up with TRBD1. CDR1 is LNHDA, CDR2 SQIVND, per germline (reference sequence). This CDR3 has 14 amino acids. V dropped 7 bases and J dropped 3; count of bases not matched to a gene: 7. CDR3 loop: CASTSQGGKETQYF. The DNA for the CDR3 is TGTGCCAGTACCTCACAGGGGGGCAAAGAGACCCAGTACTTC.

The chain's CDR3 is CASSQVGDEQYF. The CDR3 nucleotides are TGCGCCAGCAGCCAAGTCGGGGACGAGCAGTACTTC. The chain carries TRBV4-1 and TRBJ2-7; D possibly corresponds to TRBD2 (5 bases). CDR1 MGHRA and CDR2 YSYEKL come from the germline V gene. The CDR3 sequence is 12 residues long. The germline V and J ends were trimmed by 1 base and 5 bases, with 6 bases remaining between them.

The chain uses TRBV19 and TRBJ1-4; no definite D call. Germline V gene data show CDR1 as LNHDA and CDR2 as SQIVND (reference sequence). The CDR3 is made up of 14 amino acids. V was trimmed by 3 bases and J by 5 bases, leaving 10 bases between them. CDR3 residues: CASSIIRGNEKLFF. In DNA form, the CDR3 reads TGTGCCAGTAGTATTATACGGGGAAATGAAAAACTGTTTTTT.

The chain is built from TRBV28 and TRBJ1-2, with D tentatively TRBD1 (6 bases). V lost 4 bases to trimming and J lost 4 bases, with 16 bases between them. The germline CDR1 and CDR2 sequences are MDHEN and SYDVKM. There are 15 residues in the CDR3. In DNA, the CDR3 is TGTGCCAGCAGTTCTCGGACAGATACCCCCTATGGCTACACCTTC. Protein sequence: CASSSRTDTPYGYTF.

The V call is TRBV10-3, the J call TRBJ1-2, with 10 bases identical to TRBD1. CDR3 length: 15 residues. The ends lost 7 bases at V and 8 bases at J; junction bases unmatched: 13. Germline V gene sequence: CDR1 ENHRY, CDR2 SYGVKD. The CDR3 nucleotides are TGTGCCATCAAGAGACAGGGGGCGGAATATGGAGGCTACACCTTC. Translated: CAIKRQGAEYGGYTF.

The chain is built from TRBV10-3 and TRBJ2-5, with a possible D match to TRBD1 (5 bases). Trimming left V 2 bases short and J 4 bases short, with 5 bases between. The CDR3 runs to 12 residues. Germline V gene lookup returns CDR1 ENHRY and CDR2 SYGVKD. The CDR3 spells CAISERGETQYF. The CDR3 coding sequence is TGTGCCATCAGTGAGAGGGGAGAGACCCAGTACTTC.

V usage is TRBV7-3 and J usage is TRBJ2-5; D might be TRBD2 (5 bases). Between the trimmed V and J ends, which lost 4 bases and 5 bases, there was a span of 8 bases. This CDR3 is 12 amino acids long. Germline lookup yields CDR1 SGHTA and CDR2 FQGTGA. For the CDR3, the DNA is TGTGCCAGCAGCTCTGGGGAGGAGACCCAGTACTTC. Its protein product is CASSSGEETQYF.

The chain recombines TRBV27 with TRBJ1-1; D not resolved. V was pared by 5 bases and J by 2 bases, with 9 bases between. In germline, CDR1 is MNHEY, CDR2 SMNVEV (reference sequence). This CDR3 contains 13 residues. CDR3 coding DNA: TGTGCCAGCAGTAACCGCGTCAACACTGAAGCTTTCTTT. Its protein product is CASSNRVNTEAFF.

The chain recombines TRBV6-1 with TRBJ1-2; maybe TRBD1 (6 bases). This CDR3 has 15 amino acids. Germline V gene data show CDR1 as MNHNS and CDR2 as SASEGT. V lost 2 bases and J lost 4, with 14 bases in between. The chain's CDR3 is CASSELGADTYGYTF. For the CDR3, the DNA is TGTGCCAGCAGTGAATTGGGGGCGGACACCTATGGCTACACCTTC.

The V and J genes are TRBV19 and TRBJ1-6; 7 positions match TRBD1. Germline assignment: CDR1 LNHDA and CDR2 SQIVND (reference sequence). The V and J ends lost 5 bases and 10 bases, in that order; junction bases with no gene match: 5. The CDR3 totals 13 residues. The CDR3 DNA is TGTGCCAGTAGTGACAGGGAACAGTCACCCCTCCACTTT. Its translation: CASSDREQSPLHF.

CDR3 sequence: CASSLHTTTDTQYF. The CDR3 region has the DNA TGTGCCAGCAGCTTACACACGACAACAGATACGCAGTATTTT. The chain links TRBV7-9 to TRBJ2-3; D not resolved. Germline-derived CDR1 and CDR2 are SEHNR and FQNEAQ (reference sequence). V lost 2 bases and J 3 bases, leaving 9 bases between the germline ends. The CDR3 covers 14 residues.

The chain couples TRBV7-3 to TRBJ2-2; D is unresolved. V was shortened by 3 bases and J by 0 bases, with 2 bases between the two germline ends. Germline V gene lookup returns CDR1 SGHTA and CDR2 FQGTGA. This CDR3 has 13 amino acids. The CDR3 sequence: CASSFANTGELFF. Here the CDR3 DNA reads TGTGCCAGCAGCTTCGCGAACACCGGGGAGCTGTTTTTT. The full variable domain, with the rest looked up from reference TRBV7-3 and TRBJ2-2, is GAGVSQTPSNKVTEKGKYVELRCDPISGHTALYWYRQSLGQGPEFLIYFQGTGAADDSGLPNDRFFAVRPEGSVSTLKIQRTERGDSAVYLCASSFANTGELFFGEGSRLTVL.

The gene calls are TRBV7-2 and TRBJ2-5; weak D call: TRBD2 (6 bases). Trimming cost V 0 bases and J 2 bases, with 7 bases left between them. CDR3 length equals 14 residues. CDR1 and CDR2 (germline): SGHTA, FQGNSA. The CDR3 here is CASSLARGQETQYF. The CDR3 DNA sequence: TGTGCCAGCAGCTTAGCGCGGGGTCAAGAGACCCAGTACTTC. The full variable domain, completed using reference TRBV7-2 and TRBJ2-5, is GAGVSQSPSNKVTEKGKDVELRCDPISGHTALYWYRQSLGQGLEFLIYFQGNSAPDKSGLPSDRFSAERTGGSVSTLTIQRTQQEDSAVYLCASSLARGQETQYFGPGTRLLVL.

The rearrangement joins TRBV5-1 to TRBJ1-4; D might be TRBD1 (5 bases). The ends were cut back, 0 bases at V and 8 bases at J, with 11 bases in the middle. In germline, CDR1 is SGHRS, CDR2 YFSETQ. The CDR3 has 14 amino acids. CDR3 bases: TGCGCCAGCAGCTTGGACAGGCCGAGGGAAAAACTGTTTTTT. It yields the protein CASSLDRPREKLFF.

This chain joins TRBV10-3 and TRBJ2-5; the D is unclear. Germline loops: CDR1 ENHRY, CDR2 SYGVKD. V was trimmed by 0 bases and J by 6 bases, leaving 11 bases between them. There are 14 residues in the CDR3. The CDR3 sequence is CAISESYGVQTQYF. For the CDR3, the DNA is TGTGCCATCAGTGAGTCGTACGGAGTACAGACCCAGTACTTC.

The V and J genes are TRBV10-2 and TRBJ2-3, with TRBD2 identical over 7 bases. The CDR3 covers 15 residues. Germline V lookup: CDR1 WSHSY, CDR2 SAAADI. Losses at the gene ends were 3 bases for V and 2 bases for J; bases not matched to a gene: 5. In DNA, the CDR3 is TGCGCCAGCAGTGAACCGGCGGGGGTCACAGATACGCAGTATTTT. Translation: CASSEPAGVTDTQYF.

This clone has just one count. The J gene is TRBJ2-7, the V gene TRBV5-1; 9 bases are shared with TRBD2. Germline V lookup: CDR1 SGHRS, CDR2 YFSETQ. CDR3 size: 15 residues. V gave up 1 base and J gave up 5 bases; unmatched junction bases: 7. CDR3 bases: TGCGCCAGCAGCTTGTTGGCGGGGGGGCCCAACGAGCAGTACTTC. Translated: CASSLLAGGPNEQYF.

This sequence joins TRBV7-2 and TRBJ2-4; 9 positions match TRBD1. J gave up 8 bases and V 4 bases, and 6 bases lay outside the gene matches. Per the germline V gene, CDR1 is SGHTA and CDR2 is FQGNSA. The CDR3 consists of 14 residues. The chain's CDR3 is CASSYGDRVYIQYF. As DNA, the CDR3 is TGTGCCAGCAGCTACGGGGACAGGGTATACATTCAGTACTTC.

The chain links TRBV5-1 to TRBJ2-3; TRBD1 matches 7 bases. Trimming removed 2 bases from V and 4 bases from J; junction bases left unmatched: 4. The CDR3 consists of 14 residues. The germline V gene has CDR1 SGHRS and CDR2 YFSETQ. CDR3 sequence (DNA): TGCGCCAGCAGCTTACAGGGGTTCTCAGATACGCAGTATTTT. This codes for CASSLQGFSDTQYF.

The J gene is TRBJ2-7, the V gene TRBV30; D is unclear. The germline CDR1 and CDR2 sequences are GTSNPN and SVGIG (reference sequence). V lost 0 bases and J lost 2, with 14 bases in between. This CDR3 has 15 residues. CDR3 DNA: TGTGCCTGGAGTGTACTTCAAACAGTTACCTACGAGCAGTACTTC. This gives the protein CAWSVLQTVTYEQYF.

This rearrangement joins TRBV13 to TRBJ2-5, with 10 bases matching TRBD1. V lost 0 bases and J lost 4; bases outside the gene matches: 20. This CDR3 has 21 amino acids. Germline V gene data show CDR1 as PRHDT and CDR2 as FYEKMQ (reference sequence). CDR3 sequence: CASSLGGQGVSQEYVRETQYF. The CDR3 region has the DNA TGTGCCAGCAGCTTAGGCGGACAGGGGGTTTCGCAGGAGTACGTTCGAGAGACCCAGTACTTC.

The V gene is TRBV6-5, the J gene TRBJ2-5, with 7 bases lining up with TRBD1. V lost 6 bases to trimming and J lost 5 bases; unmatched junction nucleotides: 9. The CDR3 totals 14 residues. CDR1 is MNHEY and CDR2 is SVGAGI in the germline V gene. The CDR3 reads CASSNGQVGETQYF. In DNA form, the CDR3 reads TGTGCCAGCAGCAACGGACAGGTTGGCGAGACCCAGTACTTC.

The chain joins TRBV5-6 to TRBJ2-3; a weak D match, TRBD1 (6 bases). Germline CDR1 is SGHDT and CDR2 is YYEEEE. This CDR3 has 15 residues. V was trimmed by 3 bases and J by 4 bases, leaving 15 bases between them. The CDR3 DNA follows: TGTGCCAGCAGCTCCCTACAACAGGGTTCAGATACGCAGTATTTT. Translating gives CASSSLQQGSDTQYF. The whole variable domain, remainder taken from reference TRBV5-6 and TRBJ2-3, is DAGVTQSPTHLIKTRGQQVTLRCSPKSGHDTVSWYQQALGQGPQFIFQYYEEEERQRGNFPDRFSGHQFPNYSSELNVNALLLGDSALYLCASSSLQQGSDTQYFGPGTRLTVL.

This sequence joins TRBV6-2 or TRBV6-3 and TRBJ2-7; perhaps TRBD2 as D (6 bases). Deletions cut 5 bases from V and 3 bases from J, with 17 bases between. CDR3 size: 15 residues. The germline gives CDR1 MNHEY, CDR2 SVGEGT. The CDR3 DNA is TGTGCCAGCAGTAGACCTGGGGGGAGATTCTACGAGCAGTACTTC. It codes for CASSRPGGRFYEQYF.

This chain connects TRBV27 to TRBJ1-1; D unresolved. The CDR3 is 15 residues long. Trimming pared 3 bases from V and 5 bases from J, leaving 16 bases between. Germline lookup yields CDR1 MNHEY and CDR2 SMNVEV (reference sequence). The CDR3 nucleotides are TGTGCCAGCAGTTTGGAGGTCGGGGTCGGGACTGAAGCTTTCTTT. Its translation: CASSLEVGVGTEAFF.

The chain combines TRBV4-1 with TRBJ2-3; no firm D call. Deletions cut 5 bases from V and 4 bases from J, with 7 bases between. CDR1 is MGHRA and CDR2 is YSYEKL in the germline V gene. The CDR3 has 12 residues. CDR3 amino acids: CASSSVPDTQYF. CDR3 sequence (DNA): TGCGCCAGCAGCTCGGTCCCAGATACGCAGTATTTT.

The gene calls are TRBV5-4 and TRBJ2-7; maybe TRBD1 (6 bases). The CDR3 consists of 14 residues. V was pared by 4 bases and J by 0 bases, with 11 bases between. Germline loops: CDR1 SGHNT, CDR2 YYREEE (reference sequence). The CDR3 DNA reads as TGTGCCAGCAGCCAGGACAGTAACTCCTACGAGCAGTACTTC. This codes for CASSQDSNSYEQYF. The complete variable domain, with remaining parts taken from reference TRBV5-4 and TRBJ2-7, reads ETGVTQSPTHLIKTRGQQVTLRCSSQSGHNTVSWYQQALGQGPQFIFQYYREEENGRGNFPPRFSGLQFPNYSSELNVNALELDDSALYLCASSQDSNSYEQYFGPGTRLTVT.

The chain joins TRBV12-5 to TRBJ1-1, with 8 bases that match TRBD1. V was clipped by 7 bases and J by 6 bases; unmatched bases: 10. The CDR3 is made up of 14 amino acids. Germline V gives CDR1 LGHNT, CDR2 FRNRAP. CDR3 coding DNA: TGTGCTAGTGCTTGGGACAGGAGGGGGCCTGAAGCTTTCTTT. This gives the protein CASAWDRRGPEAFF.

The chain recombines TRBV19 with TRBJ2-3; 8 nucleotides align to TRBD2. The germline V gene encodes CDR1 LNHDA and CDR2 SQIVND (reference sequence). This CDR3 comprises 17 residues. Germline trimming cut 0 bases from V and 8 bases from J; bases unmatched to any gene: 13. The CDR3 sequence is CASSIEGRTSRLFTQYF. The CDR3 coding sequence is TGTGCCAGTAGTATAGAGGGGAGGACTAGCCGGCTTTTTACGCAGTATTTT.